The sequence of this TCR beta chain was determined in a study of blood T cells in healthy people across ages. A second PCR of roughly 7 to 11 cycles used a sample-barcoded 5' primer and a J-beta primer mix. A single record per CDR3 protein comes from TCRdb applying MiXCR to the 5' RACE reads. This sample has 600,000 to 800,000 distinct CDR3 sequences, with about 50% found just once. Researchers collected roughly 10 milliliters of peripheral blood from every single donor. This clonotype was observed a few times. The CDR3 spans 11 residues. Germline assignment: CDR1 MDHEN and CDR2 SYDVKM. V was cut by 2 bases and J by 9 bases, with 5 bases left in between.

Material: blood. The chain employs TRBV28 and TRBJ2-1; D not certain. This TCR came from a woman older than 75 in good health. CDR3 amino acids: CASSLTREQFF. CDR3 bases: TGTGCCAGCAGTTTAACCCGTGAGCAGTTCTTC.